This T cell receptor beta chain was captured in a study of early T cells in non-severe SARS-CoV-2 infection. A single record per CDR3 protein comes from TCRdb applying MiXCR to the 5' RACE reads. The repertoire holds roughly 99,000 distinct CDR3 sequences, more than 10% seen once, with 4.4% in the top ten. This clonotype turned up a few times. The J segment lost 0 bases and the V segment lost 5 bases, leaving 14 bases of the junction unmatched. Germline V lookup: CDR1 SGHTA, CDR2 FQGTGA. The CDR3 is 18 amino acids. The source of this sequence is an adult who was a healthcare worker with PCR-confirmed SARS-CoV-2 infection or an uninfected control (not recorded which). Sample: whole blood, taken at baseline. The rearrangement joins TRBV7-3 to TRBJ2-3; TRBD2 matches at 7 bases. For the CDR3, the DNA is TGTGCCAGCAGCCCGATCGGGACGCGGGAGAGTAGCACAGATACGCAGTATTTT. The encoded protein is CASSPIGTRESSTDTQYF. The complete variable domain, with remaining parts taken from reference TRBV7-3 and TRBJ2-3, reads GAGVSQTPSNKVTEKGKYVELRCDPISGHTALYWYRQSLGQGPEFLIYFQGTGAADDSGLPNDRFFAVRPEGSVSTLKIQRTERGDSAVYLCASSPIGTRESSTDTQYFGPGTRLTVL.